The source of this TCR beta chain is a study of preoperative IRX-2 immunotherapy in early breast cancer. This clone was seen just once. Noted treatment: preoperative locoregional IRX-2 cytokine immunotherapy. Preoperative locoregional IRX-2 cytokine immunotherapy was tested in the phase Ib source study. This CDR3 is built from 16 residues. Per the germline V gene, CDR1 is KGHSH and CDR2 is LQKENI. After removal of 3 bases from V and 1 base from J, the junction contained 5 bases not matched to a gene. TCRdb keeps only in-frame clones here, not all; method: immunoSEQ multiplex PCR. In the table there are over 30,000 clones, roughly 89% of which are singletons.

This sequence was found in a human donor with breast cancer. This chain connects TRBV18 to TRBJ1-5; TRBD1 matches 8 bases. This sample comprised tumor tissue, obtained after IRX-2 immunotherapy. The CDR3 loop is CASSPDRVVSNQPQHF. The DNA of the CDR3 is TGTGCCAGCTCACCGGACAGGGTGGTAAGCAATCAGCCCCAGCATTTT.